This T cell receptor (beta chain) is from a study of blood T cell repertoires in COVID-19 (TCRdb year 2020). Looking at the study overall: For ImmuneRACE Cohort 3, a participant was defined as recovered based on two consecutive negative NP/OP PCR tests, clearance by a healthcare professional, or resolution of symptoms. The sample metadata nearly always contained a de-identified subject ID, COVID-19 status, age in years and sex. Samples were obtained from the ongoing ImmuneRACE study (first 160 participants) and from over a thousand subjects provided by 6 global collaborators. Where available, HLA class I and class II types were obtained from metadata supplied by the sample provider rather than from assay-based typing. The material from the prospective study consisted of cDNA or gDNA derived from T cells, B-cell-depleted T cells, or PBMCs. The repertoires were made available in a free public database intended to serve as a resource for research on the immune response to SARS-CoV-2. The dataset comprised deeply sampled blood TCRbeta repertoires from subjects exposed to, actively infected with, or recovered from COVID-19. Samples from collaborators originated in the United States, Italy and Spain and spanned both the acute and convalescent phases of COVID-19. Here is what the overall study found, with its caveats: The amount of clinical and demographic metadata varied by source and participant and was provided uncurated.

On this clone: Its antigen is still unknown. No much larger clone is present one base from it, and per-base qualities are unavailable.

The immunoSEQ Assay, a bias-controlled multiplex PCR, was used to amplify TCRbeta CDR3 regions from genomic DNA. The paper's processing steps were these. The number of nucleated cells in each sample was estimated by amplification of reference gene primers within the assay. Sequence reads were collapsed and filtered to measure the absolute abundance of every unique TCRbeta CDR3 rearrangement. Productive Simpson clonality was computed per sample as the square root of Simpson's diversity index over productive rearrangements. As stored in TCRdb, this immuneACCESS dataset retains in-frame rearrangements with V and J assigned. A fraction of the clones does not appear; measured against another copy, unresolved V genes explain less than half of the discrepancy, and the remainder lacks a known reason. V and J calls and clone size are copied from that table; D and trimming were computed from the DNA. In all, the sample holds a few hundred thousand clones, and more than 70% of those were seen once. Together, the top ten hold roughly 2% of the sample.

Enrolling through a virtual design, the prospective study's participants ranged in age from roughly 18 to 100 years and lived across 24 United States geographic areas. To assign participants to cohorts, the prospective study relied on clinical history that participants themselves reported in a screening survey and a study questionnaire. Mobile phlebotomists in the prospective study collected whole blood, serum and a nasopharyngeal or oropharyngeal swab from every participant. Over a roughly 2-month period, participants in the prospective study had the option of providing additional blood draws and questionnaires. Before DNA extraction, prospective study blood samples were shipped either frozen or at room temperature. Sample: PBMCs or T cells enriched from blood (not recorded which). The clonotype originates from a man aged 35 to 55 in a cohort exposed to, infected with or recovered from COVID-19 (not recorded which).

The sequenced DNA: TGCGCCAGCACACCCCAACCCCCGGGAGAGCAGTACTTC. Its translation is CASTPQPPGEQYF. This sequence uses TRBV5-1 and TRBJ2-7; tentative D gene TRBD2, with 5 bases matching. The junction shows trimming of 6 bases on V and 7 bases on J, plus 17 bases between the germline ends. CDR1 SGHRS and CDR2 YFSETQ are derived from the germline V gene. From cysteine to phenylalanine, the CDR3 is 13 amino acids long. CDR3 DNA is the only sequence kept; it has 39 bases, read in frame from the first base. Outside the CDR3, residues come from the reference TRBV5-1 and TRBJ2-7 proteins, so the full variable domain is: KAGVTQTPRYLIKTRGQQVTLSCSPISGHRSVSWYQQTPGQGLQFLFEYFSETQRNKGNFPGRFSGRQFSNSRSEMNVSTLELGDSALYLCASTPQPPGEQYFGPGTRLTVT.